The 18 T cell receptor beta chains below come from one sample, sequenced in a study of cytomegalovirus exposure and HLA in healthy donors. A multiplex PCR was run with 60 Vbeta primers and 13 Jbeta primers. The method was immunoSEQ multiplex PCR; TCRdb's version includes in-frame clones alone and lacks a portion of them. The repertoire has 90,000 to 150,000 clones, approximately 80% of them found once; the top ten carry around 2%. The source material was PBMCs. These receptor sequences come from a man aged 35 to 55 in good health and CMV-seronegative.

The genes are TRBV5-1 and TRBJ1-1; 7 nucleotides agree with TRBD1. V lost 3 bases to trimming and J lost 2 bases; unmatched junction nucleotides: 7. This CDR3 contains 15 residues. Germline values: CDR1 SGHRS, CDR2 YFSETQ. Here the CDR3 DNA reads TGCGCCAGCAGCTGGGGTGACAGGGTAAACACTGAAGCTTTCTTT. Translation: CASSWGDRVNTEAFF.

This sequence joins TRBV18 and TRBJ1-2; D call uncertain. This CDR3 is built from 14 residues. V was trimmed by 0 bases and J by 1 base, leaving 6 bases between them. Germline V lookup: CDR1 KGHSH, CDR2 LQKENI. The CDR3 is CASSPPTINYGYTF. The CDR3 region has the DNA TGTGCCAGCTCACCACCGACTATTAACTATGGCTACACCTTC.

The V call is TRBV10-3, the J call TRBJ2-7; TRBD2 matches at 9 bases. The J call may not be correct, given that the DNA end is closer to TRBJ2-1. The CDR3 consists of 19 residues. The germline CDR1 and CDR2 sequences are ENHRY and SYGVKD. The CDR3 coding sequence is TGTGCCATCAGTGACCCGACTAGCGGAGATACCAGCTCCTACAATGAGCAGTTCTTC. Its translation: CAISDPTSGDTSSYNEQFF.

For the CDR3, the DNA is TGTGCCAGCAGCTTAATAGGGACAGGGGCATACGAGCAGTACTTC. Translated: CASSLIGTGAYEQYF. The chain couples TRBV7-3 to TRBJ2-7, with 10 bases lining up with TRBD1. CDR3 length: 15 residues. V was pared by 1 base and J by 4 bases, with 4 bases of the junction left unmatched. The V gene's germline CDR1 is SGHTA and CDR2 FQGTGA.

J is TRBJ2-7 and V is TRBV6-6; 12 bases align to TRBD2. Germline CDR1 reads MNHNY; CDR2 reads SVGAGI (reference sequence). With 7 bases clipped from V and 3 bases from J, the junction kept 7 bases outside the gene matches. The CDR3 covers 15 residues. The chain's CDR3 is CASTKTSGSHYEQYF. The CDR3 nucleotides read TGTGCCAGCACCAAGACTAGCGGGAGTCACTACGAGCAGTACTTC.

V usage is TRBV7-8 and J usage is TRBJ1-5; D is ambiguous. Per the germline V gene, CDR1 is SGHVS and CDR2 is FQNEAQ. The ends were cut back, 2 bases at V and 5 bases at J, with 13 bases in the middle. The CDR3 runs to 15 residues. CDR3 DNA sequence: TGTGCCAGCAGCTTAATAGCTGACTTATATCAGCCCCAGCATTTT. The encoded protein is CASSLIADLYQPQHF.

This chain connects TRBV6-1 to TRBJ2-5, with TRBD1 matching over 11 bases. Trimming at V came to 4 bases and at J to 5 bases, leaving 6 bases not matched to a gene. Germline assignment: CDR1 MNHNS and CDR2 SASEGT. The CDR3 is made up of 15 amino acids. The CDR3 DNA reads as TGTGCCAGCAGTGCAGGACAGGGGGCAGCGGAGACCCAGTACTTC. It encodes CASSAGQGAAETQYF.

The J gene is TRBJ2-1, the V gene TRBV2, with D possibly TRBD1 on 8 matching bases. The length of the CDR3 is 16 residues. Germline loops: CDR1 SNHLY, CDR2 FYNNEI. Trimming removed 0 bases at V and 7 bases at J, with 16 bases between. CDR3 DNA sequence: TGTGCCAGCAGTGAAGCGGCTCACAGGGGGGGGAATGAGCAGTTCTTC. Residues: CASSEAAHRGGNEQFF. The whole variable domain, filled in from reference TRBV2 and TRBJ2-1, reads EPEVTQTPSHQVTQMGQEVILRCVPISNHLYFYWYRQILGQKVEFLVSFYNNEISEKSEIFDDQFSVERPDGSNFTLKIRSTKLEDSAMYFCASSEAAHRGGNEQFFGPGTRLTVL.

This clone appeared a few times. The chain joins TRBV27 to TRBJ2-7; 7 bases match TRBD1. CDR1 MNHEY and CDR2 SMNVEV come from the germline V gene (reference sequence). The J segment lost 7 bases and the V segment lost 3 bases, leaving 6 bases of the junction unmatched. The CDR3 has 13 amino acids. The CDR3 DNA is TGTGCCAGCAGTTTCGCCGACAGGGTAGAGCAGTACTTC. It translates to CASSFADRVEQYF.

The chain joins TRBV10-3 to TRBJ1-2; TRBD1 matches 9 bases. V gave up 0 bases and J gave up 7 bases; unmatched junction bases: 3. CDR1 is ENHRY, CDR2 SYGVKD, per germline. The CDR3 totals 14 residues. This CDR3 is CAISESGTGSGYTF. CDR3 nucleotide sequence: TGTGCCATCAGTGAGTCCGGGACAGGGAGTGGCTACACCTTC.

V is TRBV5-6 and J is TRBJ2-7, with unresolved D. There are 16 residues in the CDR3. V lost 0 bases and J 11 bases, leaving 24 bases between the germline ends. The V gene's germline CDR1 is SGHDT and CDR2 YYEEEE. DNA of the CDR3: TGTGCCAGCAGCTTGGGTTGGGCAAAGTCCGATTACGTGGAGTACTTC. Amino acids: CASSLGWAKSDYVEYF.

The chain combines TRBV5-5 with TRBJ2-5; the match to TRBD1 covers 7 bases. With 4 bases clipped from V and 4 bases from J, the junction kept 10 bases outside the gene matches. Germline lookup yields CDR1 SGHKS and CDR2 YYEKEE (reference sequence). The CDR3 is made up of 15 amino acids. The CDR3 DNA follows: TGTGCCAGCAGCCTTTATGACAGGGTAGGAGAGACCCAGTACTTC. Translation gives CASSLYDRVGETQYF.

The chain combines TRBV28 with TRBJ1-2; TRBD1 is a possible D gene (5 bases). V lost 3 bases and J 8 bases, leaving 10 bases between the germline ends. This CDR3 has 12 amino acids. Germline CDR1 and CDR2: MDHEN and SYDVKM. Here the CDR3 reads CASSFRGTGYTF. In DNA form, the CDR3 reads TGTGCCAGCAGTTTTAGGGGAACGGGCTACACCTTC.

This clone was observed a handful of times. V gene TRBV10-3 combines with J gene TRBJ1-5, with 7 bases fitting TRBD1. The CDR3 is made up of 14 amino acids. The V segment lost 6 bases and the J segment 3 bases; nucleotides outside the gene matches: 5. From germline, CDR1 is ENHRY and CDR2 SYGVKD. The CDR3 DNA reads TGTGCCATCAGCTCGGGACAGATCAATCAGCCCCAGCATTTT. Translated, it gives CAISSGQINQPQHF.

This clone showed up just once. This chain connects TRBV7-9 to TRBJ2-5, with D maybe TRBD2 (5 bases). CDR1 is SEHNR and CDR2 is FQNEAQ in the germline V gene (reference sequence). Trimming removed 5 bases from V and 4 bases from J, with 11 bases in between. This CDR3 has 13 residues. CDR3 loop: CASSQRTGETQYF. The CDR3 bases are TGTGCCAGCAGCCAGCGGACTGGAGAGACCCAGTACTTC.

The chain uses TRBV28 and TRBJ1-4; the match to TRBD1 covers 10 bases. From germline, CDR1 is MDHEN and CDR2 SYDVKM. J lost 7 bases, V lost 6 bases, and 5 bases had no gene match. This CDR3 has 14 amino acids. Here the CDR3 reads CASRRTGGGEKLFF. The CDR3 bases are TGTGCCAGCAGGCGGACAGGGGGTGGTGAAAAACTGTTTTTT.

The chain employs TRBV7-6 and TRBJ2-6, with D unclear. The V gene lost 2 bases and the J gene lost 0 bases, with 5 bases spanning the gap. Looked up from germline, CDR1 is SGHVS and CDR2 is FNYEAQ. The CDR3 has 15 residues. The CDR3: CASSLLSSGANVLTF. Here the CDR3 DNA reads TGTGCCAGCAGCTTATTGAGCTCTGGGGCCAACGTCCTGACTTTC.

The gene calls are TRBV19 and TRBJ2-5; no reliable D call. The V gene lost 7 bases and the J gene lost 0 bases, with 9 bases spanning the gap. Germline values: CDR1 LNHDA, CDR2 SQIVND (reference sequence). The CDR3 contains 13 residues. In nucleotides, the CDR3 is TGTGCCAGTAATGACTTGTACCAAGAGACCCAGTACTTC. Translating gives CASNDLYQETQYF.